Shown below are 16 T cell receptor beta chains from a single sample sequenced in a study of identical twins. One entry per CDR3 protein, called by TCRdb with MiXCR from the 5' RACE reads. The table includes 450,000 or so distinct CDR3 sequences, around 24% detected once. The same sample was also studied in work on T cells expressing NK-cell markers.

The specimen was CD4+ T cells sorted from blood. Receptors were obtained from a woman aged 18-29 years in good health.

A few counts support this clonotype. This chain joins TRBV2 and TRBJ2-7, with 11 bases fitting TRBD2. The V segment lost 4 bases and the J segment 3 bases; nucleotides outside the gene matches: 5. Germline V gene lookup returns CDR1 SNHLY and CDR2 FYNNEI. The CDR3 has 15 residues. The CDR3 here is CASSVSTSGSYEQYF. CDR3 sequence (DNA): TGTGCCAGCAGTGTTTCCACTAGCGGGAGCTACGAGCAGTACTTC. Full variable domain (remainder filled in from reference TRBV2 and TRBJ2-7): EPEVTQTPSHQVTQMGQEVILRCVPISNHLYFYWYRQILGQKVEFLVSFYNNEISEKSEIFDDQFSVERPDGSNFTLKIRSTKLEDSAMYFCASSVSTSGSYEQYFGPGTRLTVT.

In this sample, this clonotype turned up a few times. The rearrangement uses TRBV21-1 and TRBJ2-7. TRBV21-1 is given as a pseudogene. The CDR3 has 13 amino acids. CDR3 bases: TGTGCCAGCAGCAAGGGCAGGTCCTACGAGCAGTACTTC. As protein: CASSKGRSYEQYF.

This clonotype has just a few counts. This chain connects TRBV9 to TRBJ2-3, with a weak D call TRBD2 (5 bases). V was shortened by 0 bases and J by 2 bases, with 7 bases between the two germline ends. The germline gives CDR1 SGDLS, CDR2 YYNGEE. The CDR3 consists of 14 residues. CDR3 region: CASSVASYTDTQYF. CDR3 nucleotides: TGTGCCAGCAGCGTAGCTAGCTACACAGATACGCAGTATTTT.

This clonotype was recorded only once. The V and J genes are TRBV12-3 or TRBV12-4 and TRBJ1-1; D uncertain. Deletions cut 3 bases from V and 11 bases from J, with 16 bases between. The CDR3 has 13 residues. This chain's CDR3 is CASSLISPLGAFF. CDR3 DNA: TGTGCCAGCAGTTTGATTTCCCCCCTTGGCGCTTTCTTT.

V usage is TRBV16 and J usage is TRBJ2-1; 7 nucleotides line up with TRBD1. The CDR3 sequence is 15 residues long. With V trimmed by 0 bases and J by 3 bases, 2 bases remained unmatched. CDR1 and CDR2 (germline): KGHSY, FQNENV. CDR3 in DNA: TGTGCCAGCAGCCAATCACAGGGGAGCTACAATGAGCAGTTCTTC. This encodes CASSQSQGSYNEQFF.

V gene TRBV28 combines with J gene TRBJ1-5; TRBD1 is a possible D gene (5 bases). Trimming removed 7 bases at V and 1 base at J, with 11 bases between. The CDR3 runs 14 residues. The germline CDR1 and CDR2 sequences are MDHEN and SYDVKM. Here the CDR3 DNA reads TGTGCCAGCATTCCCACAGGAAGCAATCAGCCCCAGCATTTT. As protein: CASIPTGSNQPQHF.

This clonotype appeared a few times. V and J are TRBV6-2 or TRBV6-3 and TRBJ1-2; no reliable D call. V was trimmed by 2 bases and J by 8 bases, leaving 12 bases between them. This CDR3 comprises 13 residues. Germline V lookup: CDR1 MNHEY, CDR2 SVGEGT. The CDR3 DNA reads TGTGCCAGCAGTTACAGGGAGGAGAGCGGCTACACCTTC. It encodes CASSYREESGYTF.

The V and J genes are TRBV3-1 and TRBJ2-7; 11 nucleotides align to TRBD2. With 5 bases clipped from V and 3 bases from J, the junction kept 6 bases outside the gene matches. Per the germline V gene, CDR1 is LGHDT and CDR2 is YNNKEL (reference sequence). This CDR3 is 15 amino acids long. The CDR3 is CASSKTSGSFYEQYF. The CDR3 bases are TGTGCCAGCAGCAAAACTAGCGGGAGTTTCTACGAGCAGTACTTC.

This chain links TRBV5-1 with TRBJ2-3; 8 positions match TRBD1. The CDR3 has 15 residues. Unmatched junction bases numbered 5, after V lost 5 bases and J lost 0 bases. In germline, CDR1 is SGHRS, CDR2 YFSETQ. The CDR3 coding sequence is TGCGCCAGCAGTCTGGACAGGGTTAGCACAGATACGCAGTATTTT. Amino acids: CASSLDRVSTDTQYF. Variable domain in full (rest from reference TRBV5-1 and TRBJ2-3): KAGVTQTPRYLIKTRGQQVTLSCSPISGHRSVSWYQQTPGQGLQFLFEYFSETQRNKGNFPGRFSGRQFSNSRSEMNVSTLELGDSALYLCASSLDRVSTDTQYFGPGTRLTVL.

This clonotype was observed a few times. The rearrangement uses TRBV10-1 and TRBJ2-7; 7 bases line up with TRBD1. There are 14 residues in the CDR3. Germline CDR1 reads WNHNN; CDR2 reads SYGVQD (reference sequence). V gave up 2 bases and J gave up 3 bases; unmatched junction bases: 4. The CDR3 protein is CASSETGQLYEQYF. The CDR3 DNA sequence: TGCGCCAGCAGTGAGACGGGACAGCTCTACGAGCAGTACTTC.

The chain recombines TRBV6-5 with TRBJ1-6, with TRBD1 as a possible D gene (6 bases). Germline values: CDR1 MNHEY, CDR2 SVGAGI. The CDR3 covers 17 residues. V was shortened by 0 bases and J by 9 bases, with 18 bases between the two germline ends. The DNA for the CDR3 is TGTGCCAGCAGTTACTCGGGCTTGTCAGGGGTAGGTTCACCCCTCCACTTT. Protein product: CASSYSGLSGVGSPLHF.

This clonotype was counted between two and nine times. This chain uses TRBV27 with TRBJ2-3; 8 bases map to TRBD1. Germline CDR1 and CDR2: MNHEY and SMNVEV (reference sequence). After removal of 5 bases from V and 6 bases from J, the junction contained 10 bases not matched to a gene. This CDR3 region has 15 residues. The CDR3 here is CASSIQGARVDTQYF. As DNA, the CDR3 is TGTGCCAGCAGTATTCAGGGGGCGAGGGTGGATACGCAGTATTTT.

The chain couples TRBV29-1 to TRBJ2-1, with 13 bases matching TRBD2. From germline, CDR1 is SQVTM and CDR2 ANQGSEA. The CDR3 loop spans 14 amino acids. Losses at the gene ends were 7 bases for V and 8 bases for J; bases not matched to a gene: 8. The CDR3 nucleotides are TGCAGCGCTAAGGGACTAGCGGGACGGGATGAGCAGTTCTTC. It encodes CSAKGLAGRDEQFF.

The V gene is TRBV29-1, the J gene TRBJ2-3, with a tentative D call TRBD1 (7 bases). CDR1 and CDR2 (germline): SQVTM, ANQGSEA. The CDR3 runs to 14 residues. The germline V and J ends were trimmed by 6 bases and 1 base, with 14 bases remaining between them. CDR3 DNA sequence: TGCAGCGTCTCAGGGGGGCCTCGCACAGATACGCAGTATTTT. Protein: CSVSGGPRTDTQYF.

The chain couples TRBV6-5 to TRBJ2-1, with no clear D. The CDR3 has 11 amino acids. Trimming removed 2 bases at V and 8 bases at J, with 4 bases between. Germline V CDR1 and CDR2: MNHEY, SVGAGI. CDR3 nucleotides: TGTGCCAGCAGTTACGACCATGAGCAGTTCTTC. The encoded protein is CASSYDHEQFF.

The J gene is TRBJ2-7, the V gene TRBV20-1; 7 bases are a match to TRBD1. There are 12 residues in the CDR3. CDR1 DFQATT and CDR2 SNEGSKA come from the germline V gene (reference sequence). The V gene end was trimmed by 6 bases and the J gene end by 2 bases; junction bases not matched to a gene: 4. CDR3 bases: TGCAGTGCCCCGACAGGGACCTACGAGCAGTACTTC. Translation gives CSAPTGTYEQYF.